The clone carrying this T cell receptor (beta chain) has a count of ten or more. The antigen is not known. The source of the sample is a study of Graves' ophthalmopathy and Graves' hyperthyroidism. Study conclusions and caveats: Cross-validated, the 13-signature model showed 87.88%/81.08% sensitivity/specificity, and 80%/75% in the test set.

CDR1 is DFQATT and CDR2 is SNEGSKA in the germline V gene (reference sequence). The CDR3 loop spans 17 amino acids. V lost 2 bases and J lost 1, with 20 bases in between. The sequenced template was RNA, covering the TCR beta CDR3 region. A first-round RT-PCR used HTBI primers, followed by a second-round multiplex PCR. Each CDR3 protein is one row after TCRdb ran MiXCR on the multiplex PCR reads. The table records more than 300,000 distinct CDR3 sequences, 15% of them present only once. The chain uses TRBV20-1 and TRBJ1-1, with D possibly matching TRBD1 (6 bases). The source is a woman under 30 with stable Graves' hyperthyroidism. The sequenced sample was peripheral blood. The CDR3 loop is CSARILKSTGWNTEAFF. The CDR3 DNA reads TGCAGTGCTAGAATACTAAAATCGACAGGTTGGAACACTGAAGCTTTCTTT.